Listed below are T cell receptor beta chains from one sample, sequenced in a study of blood T cell repertoires in COVID-19. Profiling relied on immunoSEQ multiplex PCR, and the TCRdb table lists in-frame clones only, not all of them. The sample lists more than 85,000 clones; around three quarters were seen once. Sample: peripheral blood. These receptors were collected from a woman aged 55-70 years with acute or convalescent COVID-19. Each CDR3 is given without its conserved first and last residue. Each record gives: V gene, J gene, CDR3 length, CDR3 protein.

TRBV7-2	TRBJ2-7	11	ASSWGQLYEQY
TRBV7-9	TRBJ1-1	11	ASSLRDYTEAF
TRBV12-3/TRBV12-4	TRBJ1-2	10	ASGTGPYGYT
TRBV25-1	TRBJ2-1	14	ASSDLFGQGMYEQF
TRBV10-1	TRBJ1-5	12	ASSESLGDQPQH
TRBV29-1	TRBJ2-4	12	SVERTGAKNIQY
TRBV28	TRBJ1-2	14	ASRLRDRVSNYGYT
TRBV30	TRBJ1-2	13	AWSRIGQGHYGYT
TRBV24-1	TRBJ2-7	13	ATSEPGTGTYEQY
TRBV3-1/TRBV3-2	TRBJ2-3	13	ASSRSGTSTDTQY
TRBV5-4	TRBJ2-7	11	ASSTQGSYEQY
TRBV27	TRBJ1-2	13	ASSPTGIERYGYT
TRBV11-1	TRBJ2-2	12	ASSLATRTGELF
TRBV12-5	TRBJ2-3	13	ASGLIPTYTDTQY
TRBV27	TRBJ2-7	12	ASSLLAASYEQY
TRBV10-3	TRBJ2-3	13	AISTTGSYTDTQY
TRBV3-1/TRBV3-2	TRBJ2-7	13	AGSQSGQGVDEQY
TRBV28	TRBJ1-3	12	ATQGALPGNTIY
TRBV4-2	TRBJ1-1	10	ASSPGNTEAF
TRBV4-3	TRBJ2-1	11	ASSQDPGNEQF
TRBV10-1	TRBJ2-2	13	ASSEGGANTGELF
TRBV11-2	TRBJ2-3	11	ASSWAGADTQY
TRBV14	TRBJ2-3	15	ASSQDLAGGIRNTQY
TRBV14	TRBJ2-1	11	ASRTGADNEQF
TRBV27	TRBJ1-6	12	ASGRSSYNSPLH
TRBV6-1	TRBJ2-5	12	ASSQGLGAETQY
TRBV7-2	TRBJ2-7	9	ASSFTYEQY
TRBV2	TRBJ1-5	12	ASSRADAGGIKH
TRBV9	TRBJ1-1	14	ASSVGFQGMNTEAF
TRBV12-3/TRBV12-4	TRBJ1-1	11	ASSLGQSTEAF